This TCR beta chain was captured by sequencing in a study of blood T cells in healthy people across ages. Findings and limits, study-wide: A conclusive naive versus antigen-experienced comparison was prevented by the unsorted PBMCs.

It was with a sample-barcoded 5' primer and a J-beta primer mix that a second PCR of roughly 6 to 11 cycles was run. TCRdb redid the calling of the 5' RACE reads with MiXCR, one entry per CDR3 protein. Of roughly 1,700,000 distinct CDR3 sequences in the sample, approximately 28% are singletons; the top ten hold 7.7%. This clonotype has more than one count but fewer than ten. Its antigen remains unidentified. Healthy Caucasian individuals from Russia aged about 6 to 90 were enrolled as donors. Germline trimming cut 10 bases from V and 5 bases from J; bases unmatched to any gene: 9. The CDR3 loop spans 13 amino acids. CDR1 is MNHEY and CDR2 is SVGAGI in the germline V gene.

V usage is TRBV6-5 and J usage is TRBJ2-3, with TRBD2 matching over 7 bases. The TCR originated in a woman aged 30 to 39 in good health. What was sequenced was blood. CDR3 sequence: CATSREAEDTQYF. The CDR3 coding sequence is TGTGCCACCTCACGGGAGGCTGAAGATACGCAGTATTTT.